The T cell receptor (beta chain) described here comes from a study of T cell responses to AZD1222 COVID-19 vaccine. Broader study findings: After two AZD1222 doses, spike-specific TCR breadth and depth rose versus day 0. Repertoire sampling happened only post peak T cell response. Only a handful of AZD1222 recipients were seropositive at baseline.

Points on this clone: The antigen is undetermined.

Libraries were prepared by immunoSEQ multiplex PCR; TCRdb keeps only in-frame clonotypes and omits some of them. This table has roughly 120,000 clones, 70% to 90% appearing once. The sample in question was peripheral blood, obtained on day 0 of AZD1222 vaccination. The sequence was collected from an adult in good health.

CDR3 sequence: CASSQGTSGGYEQYF. In nucleotides, the CDR3 is TGCGCCAGCAGCCAAGGGACTAGCGGGGGCTACGAGCAGTACTTC. The chain recombines TRBV4-3 with TRBJ2-7, with 13 nucleotides matching TRBD2. CDR1 and CDR2 from the germline V gene are LGHNA and YSLEER. The CDR3 covers 15 residues. With V trimmed by 1 base and J by 3 bases, 0 bases remained unmatched.